These 30 T cell receptor beta chains were all obtained from the same sample, sequenced in a study of Ad26.COV2.S vaccination and SARS-CoV-2 variants. The repertoire was sequenced with immunoSEQ multiplex PCR; TCRdb's copy has only in-frame clones and lacks some. The table has about 350,000 clones, about 92% seen once. The sequences come from peripheral blood, collected after recovery from COVID-19. These receptors originate from a human donor who had recovered from COVID-19.

This clone was detected a few times. The chain is built from TRBV7-9 and TRBJ1-3, with TRBD1 identical over 7 bases. The CDR3 totals 13 residues. CDR1 and CDR2 from the germline V gene are SEHNR and FQNEAQ (reference sequence). J lost 3 bases, V lost 9 bases, and 5 bases had no gene match. This chain's CDR3 is CARQGYVGNTIYF. The CDR3 coding sequence is TGTGCCAGACAGGGGTACGTTGGAAACACCATATATTTT.

CDR3 in amino acids: CASSPGVGAGGELFF. The DNA of the CDR3 is TGTGCCAGCAGCCCAGGGGTAGGGGCTGGAGGGGAGCTGTTTTTT. The chain uses TRBV9 and TRBJ2-2, with TRBD1 as a possible D gene (6 bases). There are 15 residues in the CDR3. The V gene lost 4 bases and the J gene lost 8 bases, with 18 bases spanning the gap. CDR1 and CDR2 from the germline V gene are SGDLS and YYNGEE.

The chain combines TRBV6-1 with TRBJ2-2; 10 nucleotides agree with TRBD1. Germline V CDR1 and CDR2: MNHNS, SASEGT. This CDR3 spans 16 amino acids. Losses at the gene ends were 3 bases for V and 4 bases for J; bases not matched to a gene: 5. CDR3 sequence: CASSDRDRGITGELFF. The CDR3 DNA reads as TGTGCCAGCAGTGATCGGGACAGGGGTATCACCGGGGAGCTGTTTTTT.

The genes are TRBV2 and TRBJ1-4, with a tentative D call TRBD1 (6 bases). CDR3 length: 14 residues. V was clipped by 6 bases and J by 8 bases, with 16 bases between them. Germline V gene data show CDR1 as SNHLY and CDR2 as FYNNEI. The CDR3 is CASRSQGFGEKLFF. The CDR3 DNA follows: TGTGCCAGCAGGTCACAGGGATTTGGGGAAAAACTGTTTTTT.

J is TRBJ2-2 and V is TRBV5-1, with TRBD1 identical over 8 bases. The V gene's germline CDR1 is SGHRS and CDR2 YFSETQ. The CDR3 runs to 18 residues. Trimming at V came to 1 base and at J to 0 bases, leaving 8 bases not matched to a gene. The CDR3 nucleotides are TGCGCCAGCAGCTTGACCCAGACAGGGGTCGCGAACACCGGGGAGCTGTTTTTT. Translation gives CASSLTQTGVANTGELFF.

The chain employs TRBV4-3 and TRBJ1-2; D is perhaps TRBD1 (5 bases). In germline, CDR1 is LGHNA, CDR2 YSLEER. The CDR3 is 15 amino acids. Between the trimmed V and J ends, which lost 0 bases and 4 bases, there was a span of 12 bases. The DNA for the CDR3 is TGCGCCAGCAGCCAAGATCAAGTAGGGGTCTATGGCTACACCTTC. Residues: CASSQDQVGVYGYTF.

The V and J genes are TRBV21-1 and TRBJ2-7; TRBD1 is the table's D call, not checked against the DNA. TRBV21-1 is reported as a pseudogene. CDR3 length equals 18 residues. CDR3 nucleotide sequence: TGTGCCACCCGCGGACAGGGCCCCGATCCCCACCGGCGCTACGAGCAGTACTTC. It encodes CATRGQGPDPHRRYEQYF.

CDR3 residues: CASSLEVLAKNIQYF. The CDR3 DNA reads TGTGCCAGCAGCTTGGAGGTTTTAGCCAAAAACATTCAGTACTTC. This chain connects TRBV2 to TRBJ2-4, with D tentatively TRBD2 (5 bases). Germline V CDR1 and CDR2: SNHLY, FYNNEI. The CDR3 is 15 residues long. The germline V and J ends were trimmed by 6 bases and 0 bases, with 12 bases remaining between them.

The rearrangement uses TRBV5-1 and TRBJ1-1, with D perhaps TRBD1 (5 bases). The germline CDR1 and CDR2 sequences are SGHRS and YFSETQ. V lost 0 bases, J lost 3 bases, and 9 bases lay in between. The CDR3 contains 14 residues. The CDR3 sequence: CASSLASQDTEAFF. The CDR3 nucleotides read TGCGCCAGCAGCTTGGCCTCACAGGACACTGAAGCTTTCTTT.

The genes are TRBV6-5 and TRBJ1-1; maybe TRBD1 (5 bases). The CDR3 consists of 15 residues. Germline V gene sequence: CDR1 MNHEY, CDR2 SVGAGI. Deletions cut 5 bases from V and 0 bases from J, with 13 bases between. The CDR3 region is CASSRYRIMNTEAFF. DNA of the CDR3: TGTGCCAGCAGTAGATACAGGATAATGAACACTGAAGCTTTCTTT.

The rearrangement joins TRBV12-2 to TRBJ2-7. TRBV12-2 is a recognized pseudogene. The CDR3 runs to 14 residues. CDR3 in amino acids: CASWVPGANYEQYF. DNA for the CDR3: TGTGCAAGTTGGGTTCCGGGGGCCAACTACGAGCAGTACTTC.

The chain couples TRBV6-6 to TRBJ1-1; unclear D gene. Trimming removed 0 bases from V and 2 bases from J, with 10 bases in between. CDR3 length equals 15 residues. CDR1 is MNHNY and CDR2 is SVGAGI in the germline V gene (reference sequence). Here the CDR3 DNA reads TGTGCCAGCAGTTACTCGGAGAGGACTAACACTGAAGCTTTCTTT. Its translation is CASSYSERTNTEAFF.

This clone has only one observation. V gene TRBV9 combines with J gene TRBJ2-1, with TRBD1 matching over 7 bases. The CDR3 sequence is 13 residues long. V trimming: 0 bases; J trimming: 10 bases; junction bases outside the gene matches: 4. Germline CDR1 SGDLS, CDR2 YYNGEE. The CDR3: CASSVGQGSEQFF. The CDR3 DNA sequence: TGTGCCAGCAGCGTAGGACAGGGATCAGAGCAGTTCTTC.

The chain couples TRBV6-5 to TRBJ2-7, with unresolved D. Trimming pared 3 bases from V and 1 base from J, leaving 13 bases between. From germline, CDR1 is MNHEY and CDR2 SVGAGI. The CDR3 sequence is 15 residues long. CDR3 protein: CASSYTRSFSYEQYF. In DNA form, the CDR3 reads TGTGCCAGCAGTTATACCAGGAGCTTTTCCTACGAGCAGTACTTC.

This sequence joins TRBV19 and TRBJ1-4; the match to TRBD1 covers 8 bases. In germline, CDR1 is LNHDA, CDR2 SQIVND (reference sequence). The trim removed 5 bases at V and 5 bases at J, leaving 7 bases unmatched. This CDR3 has 15 amino acids. The CDR3 DNA reads TGTGCCAGTAGTGCACAACAGGGGGGAAATGAAAAACTGTTTTTT. It codes for CASSAQQGGNEKLFF.

In the case of this clone: One end of the junction fails to match germline, which may point to a read error. The chain uses TRBV9 and TRBJ1-5, with D maybe TRBD1 (6 bases). This CDR3 is built from 14 residues. The V gene's germline CDR1 is SGDLS and CDR2 YYNGEE. The CDR3 here is CARSGGGGGQPQHF. CDR3 nucleotide sequence: TGTGCCCGCAGCGGGGGGGGCGGTGGTCAGCCCCAGCATTTT.

This chain uses TRBV7-8 with TRBJ1-5; TRBD1 agrees at 10 bases. CDR1 and CDR2 (germline): SGHVS, FQNEAQ. The V gene end was trimmed by 4 bases and the J gene end by 2 bases; junction bases not matched to a gene: 2. This CDR3 contains 15 residues. CDR3 region: CASSYGTGGNQPQHF. Written as DNA, the CDR3 is TGTGCCAGCAGCTATGGGACAGGGGGCAATCAGCCCCAGCATTTT.

This clone was counted once. This chain links TRBV6-5 with TRBJ1-1; 7 bases map to TRBD1. CDR1 and CDR2 (germline): MNHEY, SVGAGI. V lost 5 bases to trimming and J lost 3 bases; unmatched junction nucleotides: 9. This CDR3 is built from 15 residues. CDR3 region: CASSPQTGYDTEAFF. CDR3 sequence (DNA): TGTGCCAGCAGTCCGCAGACAGGGTATGACACTGAAGCTTTCTTT.

This chain connects TRBV7-2 to TRBJ2-1; TRBD2 matches 7 bases. There are 12 residues in the CDR3. Looked up from germline, CDR1 is SGHTA and CDR2 is FQGNSA. The CDR3 region is CCTGTTYNEQFF. Here the CDR3 DNA reads TGTTGTACGGGGACTACCTACAATGAGCAGTTCTTC.

The chain combines TRBV19 with TRBJ2-2; D possibly corresponds to TRBD1 (5 bases). The CDR3 is 13 amino acids. Per the germline V gene, CDR1 is LNHDA and CDR2 is SQIVND (reference sequence). V was cut by 11 bases and J by 0 bases, with 10 bases left in between. The CDR3 loop reads CAGRTPNTGELFF. The CDR3 DNA sequence: TGTGCCGGACGGACACCGAACACCGGGGAGCTGTTTTTT.

This clone has only one observation. This rearrangement joins TRBV7-3 to TRBJ1-1; 7 nucleotides align to TRBD1. The CDR3 totals 15 residues. Germline assignment: CDR1 SGHTA and CDR2 FQGTGA. The J segment lost 1 base and the V segment lost 5 bases, leaving 7 bases of the junction unmatched. As DNA, the CDR3 is TGTGCCAGCAGCCCCCGACAGGGCCGGAACACTGAAGCTTTCTTT. The encoded protein is CASSPRQGRNTEAFF.

The V and J genes are TRBV15 and TRBJ2-7; 7 bases map to TRBD2. Trimming took 1 base from V and 6 from J; bases not matched to a gene: 0. The V gene's germline CDR1 is LNHNV and CDR2 YYDKDF (reference sequence). The length of the CDR3 is 12 residues. DNA of the CDR3: TGTGCCACCAGCAGAGCGGGGGGCGAGCAGTACTTC. Translated: CATSRAGGEQYF.

The chain couples TRBV5-1 to TRBJ2-1; D unresolved. V dropped 4 bases and J dropped 5 bases, with 10 bases sitting between them. CDR3 length: 13 residues. Germline-derived CDR1 and CDR2 are SGHRS and YFSETQ. For the CDR3, the DNA is TGCGCCAGCAGCCACGGTCGAGACAATGAGCAGTTCTTC. Translated: CASSHGRDNEQFF.

The chain carries TRBV6-6 and TRBJ2-7, with TRBD2 matching 10 bases. The CDR3 contains 14 residues. V lost 6 bases, J lost 2 bases, and 4 bases stayed unmatched. CDR1 and CDR2 from the germline V gene are MNHNY and SVGAGI (reference sequence). CDR3 sequence (DNA): TGTGCCAGCAGGCGGACTAGCGGACCCTACGAGCAGTACTTC. Amino acid sequence: CASRRTSGPYEQYF.

The chain links TRBV27 to TRBJ1-1; D is unresolved. The germline V gene has CDR1 MNHEY and CDR2 SMNVEV (reference sequence). The CDR3 sequence is 15 residues long. Trimming cost V 3 bases and J 0 bases, with 11 bases left between them. The CDR3 loop is CASSFGAGLNTEAFF. CDR3 sequence (DNA): TGTGCCAGCAGTTTCGGAGCAGGACTGAACACTGAAGCTTTCTTT.

This clone was seen just once. V is TRBV9 and J is TRBJ2-1; 8 positions agree with TRBD1. In germline, CDR1 is SGDLS, CDR2 YYNGEE. The J segment lost 5 bases and the V segment lost 3 bases, leaving 7 bases of the junction unmatched. The CDR3 is 15 residues long. Here the CDR3 DNA reads TGTGCCAGCAGCGGAGGACAGGGTTCGAACAATGAGCAGTTCTTC. Translated, it gives CASSGGQGSNNEQFF.

The chain couples TRBV28 to TRBJ2-5; possibly TRBD2 for D (5 bases). This CDR3 region has 13 residues. CDR1 is MDHEN, CDR2 SYDVKM, per germline. Trimming took off 8 bases at V and 4 bases at J, with 14 bases between the two ends. CDR3 in amino acids: CASYRSGLETQYF. DNA of the CDR3: TGTGCCAGCTACCGGTCGGGGTTAGAGACCCAGTACTTC.

The CDR3 DNA is TGTGCCAGCAGCCCTTCGGGACAGGGGGCCGGGGGCTATGGCTACACCTTC. It translates to CASSPSGQGAGGYGYTF. The chain combines TRBV7-2 with TRBJ1-2; TRBD1 matches at 12 bases. V trimming: 5 bases; J trimming: 4 bases; junction bases outside the gene matches: 11. This CDR3 spans 17 amino acids. Germline V gene data show CDR1 as SGHTA and CDR2 as FQGNSA.

A note on this clone: The same CDR3 also results from other DNA sequences found in this sample. The V gene is TRBV12-3 or TRBV12-4, the J gene TRBJ2-7; no clear D gene. V lost 1 base and J 0 bases, leaving 4 bases between the germline ends. This CDR3 comprises 13 residues. CDR3 loop: CASSLVSSYEQYF. In DNA, the CDR3 is TGTGCCAGCAGTTTAGTGAGCTCCTACGAGCAGTACTTC.

In this sample, this clone turned up a few times. CDR3 nucleotide sequence: TGTGCCAGCAGCACCTTGTACAGCCGTTCACCCCTCCACTTT. It yields the protein CASSTLYSRSPLHF. The chain combines TRBV21-1 with TRBJ1-6; the D call in the table, TRBD1, was not verified against the DNA. TRBV21-1 is assigned pseudogene status. This CDR3 spans 14 amino acids.